The 32 T cell receptor beta chains listed next were all sequenced from one sample in a study of blood T cell repertoires in COVID-19. Generated by immunoSEQ multiplex PCR, the TCRdb table keeps only in-frame clones and is missing some. The repertoire has about 44,000 clones, 75% to 90% of them found once; the top ten carry 1% to 1.5%. Sequencing input: peripheral blood. The receptors were sampled from a woman in her 40s with acute or convalescent COVID-19.

This clone has only a few counts. V and J are TRBV19 and TRBJ1-2; D possibly corresponds to TRBD1 (6 bases). V lost 5 bases and J 0 bases, leaving 7 bases between the germline ends. Germline V CDR1 and CDR2: LNHDA, SQIVND (reference sequence). This CDR3 has 13 residues. The CDR3 nucleotides read TGTGCCAGTAGTCCAGGGGCTAACTATGGCTACACCTTC. This translates into CASSPGANYGYTF.

This clone was recorded a few times. This chain links TRBV6-4 with TRBJ1-2; 7 nucleotides align to TRBD1. Trimming took 2 bases from V and 0 from J; bases not matched to a gene: 6. Germline-derived CDR1 and CDR2 are MRHNA and SNTAGT. CDR3 length equals 16 residues. In DNA form, the CDR3 reads TGTGCCAGCAGTGACGTGCCGGGACAGCCTAACTATGGCTACACCTTC. Amino acids: CASSDVPGQPNYGYTF.

This CDR3 is CASSLVISTDTQYF. The CDR3 DNA follows: TGTGCCAGCAGCTTAGTAATTAGCACAGATACGCAGTATTTT. This rearrangement joins TRBV13 to TRBJ2-3; D ambiguous. The CDR3 consists of 14 residues. Per the germline V gene, CDR1 is PRHDT and CDR2 is FYEKMQ (reference sequence). The V gene lost 1 base and the J gene lost 0 bases, with 5 bases spanning the gap.

Only one count was recorded for this clone. The chain recombines TRBV15 with TRBJ2-7; TRBD2 might be the D (7 bases). Trimming removed 2 bases at V and 2 bases at J, with 13 bases between. The CDR3 consists of 15 residues. Germline lookup yields CDR1 LNHNV and CDR2 YYDKDF (reference sequence). The CDR3: CATSRSRGLTYEQYF. In DNA, the CDR3 is TGTGCCACCAGCAGATCCAGGGGACTAACCTACGAGCAGTACTTC.

The V and J genes are TRBV5-4 and TRBJ2-7; TRBD1 agrees at 7 bases. This CDR3 contains 15 residues. Trimming took 0 bases from V and 3 from J; bases not matched to a gene: 6. Germline-derived CDR1 and CDR2 are SGHNT and YYREEE (reference sequence). CDR3 in DNA: TGTGCCAGCAGCTTGGGAGGACAGGTACTCTACGAGCAGTACTTC. Amino acid sequence: CASSLGGQVLYEQYF. Based on the CDR3 plus reference TRBV5-4 and TRBJ2-7, the full variable domain is ETGVTQSPTHLIKTRGQQVTLRCSSQSGHNTVSWYQQALGQGPQFIFQYYREEENGRGNFPPRFSGLQFPNYSSELNVNALELDDSALYLCASSLGGQVLYEQYFGPGTRLTVT.

The chain employs TRBV18 and TRBJ2-1; 7 bases align to TRBD1. The germline V gene encodes CDR1 KGHSH and CDR2 LQKENI. This CDR3 comprises 16 residues. V shed 0 bases, J shed 1 base, and the junction held 3 bases outside the gene matches. CDR3 region: CASSPPGGQSYNEQFF. CDR3 in DNA: TGTGCCAGCTCACCACCAGGGGGCCAATCCTACAATGAGCAGTTCTTC. Based on the CDR3 plus reference TRBV18 and TRBJ2-1, the full variable domain is NAGVMQNPRHLVRRRGQEARLRCSPMKGHSHVYWYRQLPEEGLKFMVYLQKENIIDESGMPKERFSAEFPKEGPSILRIQQVVRGDSAAYFCASSPPGGQSYNEQFFGPGTRLTVL.

The chain joins TRBV29-1 to TRBJ2-2, with 12 nucleotides matching TRBD2. The germline gives CDR1 SQVTM, CDR2 ANQGSEA. The CDR3 is made up of 16 amino acids. V lost 2 bases and J lost 3; bases outside the gene matches: 4. The chain's CDR3 is CSVEPSGREYTGELFF. CDR3 nucleotides: TGCAGCGTTGAACCTAGCGGGAGGGAGTACACCGGGGAGCTGTTTTTT.

J is TRBJ2-2 and V is TRBV7-3, with 7 bases identical to TRBD2. The germline CDR1 and CDR2 sequences are SGHTA and FQGTGA. The CDR3 loop spans 16 amino acids. The V segment lost 2 bases and the J segment 2 bases; nucleotides outside the gene matches: 5. The CDR3 spells CASSLSSGVNTGELFF. CDR3 nucleotide sequence: TGTGCCAGCAGCTTATCAAGCGGGGTAAACACCGGGGAGCTGTTTTTT.

The V gene is TRBV27, the J gene TRBJ2-7, with 10 bases fitting TRBD1. Unmatched junction bases numbered 14, after V lost 4 bases and J lost 8 bases. The CDR3 extends over 16 amino acids. CDR1 and CDR2 from the germline V gene are MNHEY and SMNVEV (reference sequence). CDR3 in DNA: TGTGCCAGCAGTTCTAGATACGCCGGGACAGGGGTAAAGCAGTACTTC. Translation: CASSSRYAGTGVKQYF.

The chain carries TRBV5-1 and TRBJ2-2; 7 bases fit TRBD2. This CDR3 is 15 amino acids long. Germline loops: CDR1 SGHRS, CDR2 YFSETQ. J lost 5 bases, V lost 3 bases, and 7 bases had no gene match. This CDR3 is CASSSSGGSTGELFF. CDR3 coding DNA: TGCGCCAGCAGCTCTTCGGGGGGATCGACCGGGGAGCTGTTTTTT.

The V call is TRBV5-4, the J call TRBJ2-3; 7 positions match TRBD1. This CDR3 is built from 15 residues. V shed 4 bases, J shed 1 base, and the junction held 6 bases outside the gene matches. CDR1 and CDR2 from the germline V gene are SGHNT and YYREEE (reference sequence). The CDR3 DNA is TGTGCCAGCAGCCCTGGACAGGATCGCACAGATACGCAGTATTTT. Translating gives CASSPGQDRTDTQYF.

DNA of the CDR3: TGTGCCAGCAGTTTCAGGTCCTCCTACGAGCAGTACTTC. This encodes CASSFRSSYEQYF. This chain uses TRBV28 with TRBJ2-7, with D unresolved. Germline V gene data show CDR1 as MDHEN and CDR2 as SYDVKM. V was cut by 3 bases and J by 0 bases, with 6 bases left in between. The CDR3 has 13 residues.

The V call is TRBV2, the J call TRBJ1-5; weak D call: TRBD1 (5 bases). V gave up 6 bases and J gave up 0 bases, with 15 bases separating them. The CDR3 consists of 16 residues. Germline-derived CDR1 and CDR2 are SNHLY and FYNNEI. The chain's CDR3 is CASRHPQGYSNQPQHF. In nucleotides, the CDR3 is TGTGCCAGCAGGCACCCCCAGGGATATAGCAATCAGCCCCAGCATTTT.

The chain links TRBV2 to TRBJ2-7, with 10 positions matching TRBD1. V trimming: 6 bases; J trimming: 2 bases; junction bases outside the gene matches: 4. There are 14 residues in the CDR3. CDR1 SNHLY and CDR2 FYNNEI come from the germline V gene. CDR3 in DNA: TGTGCCAGCAGGGGGGACAGGGGACCCTACGAGCAGTACTTC. It specifies CASRGDRGPYEQYF.

The rearrangement joins TRBV27 to TRBJ1-4, with a possible D match to TRBD1 (6 bases). The CDR3 totals 15 residues. The germline CDR1 and CDR2 sequences are MNHEY and SMNVEV (reference sequence). The germline V and J ends were trimmed by 6 bases and 3 bases, with 14 bases remaining between them. As DNA, the CDR3 is TGTGCCAGCAGGGATTGGACAGCATCTAATGAAAAACTGTTTTTT. Residues: CASRDWTASNEKLFF. The full variable domain, its missing parts supplied by reference TRBV27 and TRBJ1-4, is EAQVTQNPRYLITVTGKKLTVTCSQNMNHEYMSWYRQDPGLGLRQIYYSMNVEVTDKGDVPEGYKVSRKEKRNFPLILESPSPNQTSLYFCASRDWTASNEKLFFGSGTQLSVL.

This clone turned up a few times. The chain uses TRBV2 and TRBJ2-3, with 7 bases that match TRBD1. Germline CDR1 reads SNHLY; CDR2 reads FYNNEI. V lost 6 bases to trimming and J lost 2 bases; unmatched junction nucleotides: 5. This CDR3 region has 14 residues. The CDR3 region has the DNA TGTGCCAGCAGGACCGACAGGGCCACAGATACGCAGTATTTT. This translates into CASRTDRATDTQYF.

This sequence joins TRBV7-3 and TRBJ2-1; maybe TRBD2 (6 bases). The V gene's germline CDR1 is SGHTA and CDR2 FQGTGA. This CDR3 spans 15 amino acids. The V gene lost 3 bases and the J gene lost 8 bases, with 17 bases spanning the gap. CDR3 region: CASSFPRASVDEQFF. The CDR3 DNA sequence: TGTGCCAGCAGCTTCCCCAGGGCTAGCGTCGATGAGCAGTTCTTC.

The chain has TRBV29-1 and TRBJ1-5, with 7 bases lining up with TRBD1. Germline CDR1 is SQVTM and CDR2 is ANQGSEA. V trimming: 5 bases; J trimming: 3 bases; junction bases outside the gene matches: 4. The CDR3 contains 13 residues. The CDR3 loop is CSVLDRDNQPQHF. The CDR3 DNA is TGCAGCGTTCTCGACAGGGACAATCAGCCCCAGCATTTT. The complete variable domain, with remaining parts taken from reference TRBV29-1 and TRBJ1-5, reads SAVISQKPSRDICQRGTSLTIQCQVDSQVTMMFWYRQQPGQSLTLIATANQGSEATYESGFVIDKFPISRPNLTFSTLTVSNMSPEDSSIYLCSVLDRDNQPQHFGDGTRLSIL.

This clone was seen a single time. The genes are TRBV28 and TRBJ2-7; TRBD1 might be the D (6 bases). Germline assignment: CDR1 MDHEN and CDR2 SYDVKM. CDR3 length: 13 amino acids. V lost 7 bases and J lost 5, with 15 bases in between. CDR3 residues: CASTLQGVHEQYF. CDR3 coding DNA: TGTGCCAGCACACTACAGGGAGTCCACGAGCAGTACTTC.

The V call is TRBV28, the J call TRBJ1-1; D is ambiguous. V lost 5 bases to trimming and J lost 1 base, with 8 bases between them. The CDR3 is 13 amino acids. CDR1 MDHEN and CDR2 SYDVKM come from the germline V gene. DNA of the CDR3: TGTGCCAGCAGTGACCGGGAGAACACTGAAGCTTTCTTT. Its protein is CASSDRENTEAFF.

The CDR3 region has the DNA TGTGCCAGCAGTGAAGCGGGGACAGGGTTCTCTGGCTACACCTTC. This gives the protein CASSEAGTGFSGYTF. V and J are TRBV6-1 and TRBJ1-2; 9 nucleotides line up with TRBD1. This CDR3 region has 15 residues. Germline-derived CDR1 and CDR2 are MNHNS and SASEGT. Trimming at V came to 0 bases and at J to 7 bases, leaving 6 bases not matched to a gene.

The V call is TRBV28, the J call TRBJ2-1; D gene ambiguous. The germline CDR1 and CDR2 sequences are MDHEN and SYDVKM. CDR3 length: 11 residues. Trimming took off 5 bases at V and 4 bases at J, with 3 bases between the two ends. The CDR3 here is CASSPYNEQFF. The CDR3 DNA follows: TGTGCCAGCAGTCCATACAATGAGCAGTTCTTC.

This sequence joins TRBV16 and TRBJ2-7; tentative D call: TRBD2 (6 bases). With 0 bases removed from V and 6 bases from J, the gap between germline ends came to 18 bases. The CDR3 contains 16 residues. Germline loops: CDR1 KGHSY, CDR2 FQNENV. CDR3 loop: CASSQSAGRPSGEQYF. The CDR3 region has the DNA TGTGCCAGCAGCCAATCGGCGGGACGTCCCTCTGGCGAGCAGTACTTC.

The rearrangement uses TRBV6-1 and TRBJ1-5, with 7 bases matching TRBD1. Germline CDR1 and CDR2: MNHNS and SASEGT. There are 17 residues in the CDR3. V gave up 2 bases and J gave up 0 bases; unmatched junction bases: 7. CDR3 region: CASSEYWTGNSNQPQHF. CDR3 DNA sequence: TGTGCCAGCAGTGAATACTGGACAGGTAATAGCAATCAGCCCCAGCATTTT.

V gene TRBV18 combines with J gene TRBJ2-7, with 11 bases that match TRBD2. The CDR3 has 16 residues. With V trimmed by 2 bases and J by 2 bases, 5 bases remained unmatched. Looked up from germline, CDR1 is KGHSH and CDR2 is LQKENI. The CDR3 region has the DNA TGTGCCAGCTCACCAGCCGGGACTAGCGGTGCCTACGAGCAGTACTTC. Its translation: CASSPAGTSGAYEQYF. Variable domain in full (rest from reference TRBV18 and TRBJ2-7): NAGVMQNPRHLVRRRGQEARLRCSPMKGHSHVYWYRQLPEEGLKFMVYLQKENIIDESGMPKERFSAEFPKEGPSILRIQQVVRGDSAAYFCASSPAGTSGAYEQYFGPGTRLTVT.

V usage is TRBV7-2 and J usage is TRBJ1-5; D may be TRBD1 (6 bases). The length of the CDR3 is 14 residues. The V end lost 3 bases, the J end lost 3 bases, and 9 bases lay between the germline ends. The germline V gene encodes CDR1 SGHTA and CDR2 FQGNSA. Here the CDR3 reads CASSFNRDNQPQHF. CDR3 in DNA: TGTGCCAGCAGCTTCAACAGGGACAATCAGCCCCAGCATTTT.

The count of this clone is one. The genes are TRBV3-1 (or the pseudogene TRBV3-2) and TRBJ2-3, with D possibly being TRBD1 (7 bases). The CDR3 length is 17 residues. V lost 0 bases and J lost 2, with 15 bases in between. CDR1 is LGHDT, CDR2 YNNKEL, per germline (reference sequence). CDR3 region: CASSQDRGGTDTDTQYF. In nucleotides, the CDR3 is TGTGCCAGCAGCCAAGATCGCGGCGGGACAGACACAGATACGCAGTATTTT.

The chain uses TRBV18 and TRBJ2-7, with 7 bases lining up with TRBD1. Per germline, CDR1 KGHSH and CDR2 LQKENI. CDR3 length: 14 residues. With 3 bases clipped from V and 5 bases from J, the junction kept 7 bases outside the gene matches. For the CDR3, the DNA is TGTGCCAGCTCACCCGGAACAGGGGCGCACGAGCAGTACTTC. It is translated as CASSPGTGAHEQYF.

The gene calls are TRBV7-3 and TRBJ2-3, with D uncertain. Germline V gene data show CDR1 as SGHTA and CDR2 as FQGTGA. Trimming took off 5 bases at V and 0 bases at J, with 9 bases between the two ends. CDR3 length: 14 amino acids. The CDR3 region is CASSLTDSTDTQYF. CDR3 sequence (DNA): TGTGCCAGCAGCCTCACAGATAGCACAGATACGCAGTATTTT.

The chain carries TRBV9 and TRBJ2-7; possible D gene TRBD1, 7 bases. Trimming cost V 4 bases and J 7 bases, with 18 bases left between them. Germline CDR1 and CDR2: SGDLS and YYNGEE. The CDR3 loop spans 14 amino acids. The CDR3 loop is CASSPGGLRGEQYF. The CDR3 nucleotides read TGTGCCAGCAGCCCAGGGGGGCTCCGGGGGGAGCAGTACTTC.

This clone was picked up a small number of times. The J gene is TRBJ1-1, the V gene TRBV19, with a weak D call TRBD1 (6 bases). Germline assignment: CDR1 LNHDA and CDR2 SQIVND (reference sequence). The CDR3 has 12 amino acids. The V gene lost 8 bases and the J gene lost 5 bases, with 12 bases spanning the gap. CDR3 amino acids: CASSRGRTEAFF. The CDR3 DNA is TGTGCCAGTTCCAGGGGCCGGACTGAAGCTTTCTTT.

The chain recombines TRBV9 with TRBJ1-2; 12 nucleotides match TRBD1. V shed 0 bases, J shed 5 bases, and the junction held 8 bases outside the gene matches. CDR3 length: 17 residues. Germline CDR1 SGDLS, CDR2 YYNGEE. This CDR3 is CASSVGLPGQGAYGYTF. For the CDR3, the DNA is TGTGCCAGCAGCGTAGGCCTGCCGGGACAGGGGGCGTATGGCTACACCTTC.